The source of this TCR beta chain is a study of cytomegalovirus exposure and HLA in healthy donors. The CDR3 totals 16 residues. Germline-derived CDR1 and CDR2 are MNHEY and SMNVEV (reference sequence). V lost 4 bases and J lost 1, with 11 bases in between. The primer mix had 60 Vbeta and 13 Jbeta primers. The method was immunoSEQ multiplex PCR; TCRdb's version includes in-frame clones alone and lacks a portion of them. The sample includes over 150,000 clones, around 85% of them seen just once. V and J are TRBV27 and TRBJ1-6, with no clear D. The receptor's source is a woman aged 30 to 39 in good health and CMV-seronegative. The sequenced sample was PBMCs. The CDR3 DNA is TGTGCCAGCAGTTCATCGTCGGGGTCCTATAATTCACCCCTCCACTTT. Its protein is CASSSSSGSYNSPLHF.